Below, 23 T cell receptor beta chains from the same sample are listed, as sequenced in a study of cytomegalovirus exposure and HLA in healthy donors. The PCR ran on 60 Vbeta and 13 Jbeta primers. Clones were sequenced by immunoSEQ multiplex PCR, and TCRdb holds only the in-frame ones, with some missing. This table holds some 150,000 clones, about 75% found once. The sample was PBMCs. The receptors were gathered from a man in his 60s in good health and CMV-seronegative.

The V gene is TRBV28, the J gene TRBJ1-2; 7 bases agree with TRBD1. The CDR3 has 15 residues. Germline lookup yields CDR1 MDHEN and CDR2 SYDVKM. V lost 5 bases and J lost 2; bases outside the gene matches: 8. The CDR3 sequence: CASSPRTGTNYGYTF. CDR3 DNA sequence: TGTGCCAGCAGTCCGCGGACAGGTACAAACTATGGCTACACCTTC.

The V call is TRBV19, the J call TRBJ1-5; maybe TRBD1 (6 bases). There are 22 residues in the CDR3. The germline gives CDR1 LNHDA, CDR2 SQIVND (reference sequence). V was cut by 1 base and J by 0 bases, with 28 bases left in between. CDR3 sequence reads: CASSIVAALLDSTGYSNQPQHF. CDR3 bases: TGTGCCAGTAGTATAGTCGCAGCATTACTGGACAGCACGGGCTATAGCAATCAGCCCCAGCATTTT.

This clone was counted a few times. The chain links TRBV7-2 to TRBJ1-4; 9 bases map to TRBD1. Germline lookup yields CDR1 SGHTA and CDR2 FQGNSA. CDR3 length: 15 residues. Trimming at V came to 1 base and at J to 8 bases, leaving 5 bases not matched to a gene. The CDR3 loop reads CASSLGGQGYEKLFF. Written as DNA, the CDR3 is TGTGCCAGCAGCTTAGGAGGACAGGGGTACGAAAAACTGTTTTTT.

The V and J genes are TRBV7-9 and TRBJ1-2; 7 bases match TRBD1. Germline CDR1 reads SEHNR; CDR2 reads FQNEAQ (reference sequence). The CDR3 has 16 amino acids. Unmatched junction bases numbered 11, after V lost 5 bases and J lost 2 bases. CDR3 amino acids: CASSLLRQGGNYGYTF. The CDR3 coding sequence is TGTGCCAGCAGCCTCTTGAGACAGGGAGGAAACTATGGCTACACCTTC. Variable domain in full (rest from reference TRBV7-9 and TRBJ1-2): DTGVSQNPRHKITKRGQNVTFRCDPISEHNRLYWYRQTLGQGPEFLTYFQNEAQLEKSRLLSDRFSAERPKGSFSTLEIQRTEQGDSAMYLCASSLLRQGGNYGYTFGSGTRLTVV.

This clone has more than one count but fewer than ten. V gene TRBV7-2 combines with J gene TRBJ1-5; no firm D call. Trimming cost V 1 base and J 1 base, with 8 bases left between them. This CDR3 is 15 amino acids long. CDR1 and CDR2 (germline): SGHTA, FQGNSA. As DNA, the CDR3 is TGTGCCAGCAGCTTAGACAGCTCGAGCAATCAGCCCCAGCATTTT. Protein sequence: CASSLDSSSNQPQHF.

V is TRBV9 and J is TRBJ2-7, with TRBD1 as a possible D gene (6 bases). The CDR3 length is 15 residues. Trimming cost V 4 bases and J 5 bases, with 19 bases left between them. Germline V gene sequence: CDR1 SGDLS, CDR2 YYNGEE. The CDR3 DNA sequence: TGTGCCAGCAGCCCCCCCGTAACAGGGAAAGACGAGCAGTACTTC. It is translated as CASSPPVTGKDEQYF.

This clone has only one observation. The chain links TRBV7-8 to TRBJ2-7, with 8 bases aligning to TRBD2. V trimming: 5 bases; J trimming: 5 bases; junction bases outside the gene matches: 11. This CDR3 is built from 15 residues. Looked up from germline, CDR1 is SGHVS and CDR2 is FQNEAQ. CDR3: CASSHGSGAPNEQYF. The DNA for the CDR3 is TGTGCCAGCAGCCATGGTAGCGGGGCCCCTAACGAGCAGTACTTC.

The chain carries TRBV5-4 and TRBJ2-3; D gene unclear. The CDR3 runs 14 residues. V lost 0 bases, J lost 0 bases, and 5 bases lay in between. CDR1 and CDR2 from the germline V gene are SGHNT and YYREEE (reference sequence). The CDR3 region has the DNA TGTGCCAGCAGCTTGGCTAGAAGCACAGATACGCAGTATTTT. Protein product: CASSLARSTDTQYF.

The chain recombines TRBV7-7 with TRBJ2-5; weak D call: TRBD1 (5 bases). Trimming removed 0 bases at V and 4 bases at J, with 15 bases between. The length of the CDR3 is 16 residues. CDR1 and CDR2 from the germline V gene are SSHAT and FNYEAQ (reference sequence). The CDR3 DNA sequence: TGTGCCAGCAGCTTAGCGCATCCCAGGGAAGGAGAGACCCAGTACTTC. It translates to CASSLAHPREGETQYF.

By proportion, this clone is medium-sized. The CDR3 DNA reads TGTGCCAGCAGCCAAGAAACGCCCAGGGACGAGCAGTACTTC. Its translation is CASSQETPRDEQYF. This chain joins TRBV14 and TRBJ2-7; tentative D call: TRBD1 (5 bases). Germline-derived CDR1 and CDR2 are SGHDN and FVKESK. This CDR3 is 14 amino acids long. V lost 0 bases, J lost 5 bases, and 11 bases lay in between.

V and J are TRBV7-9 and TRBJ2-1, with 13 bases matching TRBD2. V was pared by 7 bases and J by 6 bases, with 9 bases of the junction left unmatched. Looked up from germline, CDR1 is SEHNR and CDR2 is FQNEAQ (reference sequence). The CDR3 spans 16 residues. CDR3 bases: TGTGCCAGCATGCTTCTGAGACTAGCGGGAGGCAATGAGCAGTTCTTC. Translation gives CASMLLRLAGGNEQFF.

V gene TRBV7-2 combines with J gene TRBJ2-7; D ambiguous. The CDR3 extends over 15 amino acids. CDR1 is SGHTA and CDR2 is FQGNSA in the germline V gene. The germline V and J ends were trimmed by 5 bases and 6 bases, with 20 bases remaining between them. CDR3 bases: TGTGCCAGCAGCCCGTACCTAGGAGCCGCCCGCGAGCAGTACTTC. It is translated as CASSPYLGAAREQYF.

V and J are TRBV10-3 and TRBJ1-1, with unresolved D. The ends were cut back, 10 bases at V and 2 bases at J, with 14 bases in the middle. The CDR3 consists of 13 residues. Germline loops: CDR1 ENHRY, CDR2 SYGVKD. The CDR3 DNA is TGTGCCACCGTACCGGTTGGTAACACTGAAGCTTTCTTT. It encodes CATVPVGNTEAFF.

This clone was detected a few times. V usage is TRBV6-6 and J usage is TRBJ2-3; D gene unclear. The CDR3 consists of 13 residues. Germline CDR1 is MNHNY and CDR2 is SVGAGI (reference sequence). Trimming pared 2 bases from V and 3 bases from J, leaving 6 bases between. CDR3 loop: CASSYERTDTQYF. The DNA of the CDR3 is TGTGCCAGCAGTTACGAGAGGACAGATACGCAGTATTTT.

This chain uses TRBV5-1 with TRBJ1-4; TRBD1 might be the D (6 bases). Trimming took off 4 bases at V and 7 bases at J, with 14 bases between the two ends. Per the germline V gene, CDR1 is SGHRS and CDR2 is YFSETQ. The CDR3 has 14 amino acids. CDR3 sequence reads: CASSRGQGTEKLFF. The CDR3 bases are TGCGCCAGCAGCAGGGGTCAGGGGACTGAAAAACTGTTTTTT. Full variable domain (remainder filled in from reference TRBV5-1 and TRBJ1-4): KAGVTQTPRYLIKTRGQQVTLSCSPISGHRSVSWYQQTPGQGLQFLFEYFSETQRNKGNFPGRFSGRQFSNSRSEMNVSTLELGDSALYLCASSRGQGTEKLFFGSGTQLSVL.

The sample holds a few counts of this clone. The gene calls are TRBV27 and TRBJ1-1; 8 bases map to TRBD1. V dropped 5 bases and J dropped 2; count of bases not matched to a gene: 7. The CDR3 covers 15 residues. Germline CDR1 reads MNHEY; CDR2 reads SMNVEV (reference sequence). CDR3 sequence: CASSKYRGVNTEAFF. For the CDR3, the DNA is TGTGCCAGCAGTAAGTACAGGGGGGTAAACACTGAAGCTTTCTTT.

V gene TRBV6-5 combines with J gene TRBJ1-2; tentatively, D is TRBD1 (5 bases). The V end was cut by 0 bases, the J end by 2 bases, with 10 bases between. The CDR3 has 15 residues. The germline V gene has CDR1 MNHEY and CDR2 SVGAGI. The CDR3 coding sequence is TGTGCCAGCAGTTACTCAGGGGCCTTAAACTATGGCTACACCTTC. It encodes CASSYSGALNYGYTF.

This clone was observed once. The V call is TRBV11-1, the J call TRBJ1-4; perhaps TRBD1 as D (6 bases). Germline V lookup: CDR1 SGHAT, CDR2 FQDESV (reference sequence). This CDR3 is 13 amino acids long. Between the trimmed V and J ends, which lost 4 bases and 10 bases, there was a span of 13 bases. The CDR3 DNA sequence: TGTGCCAGCAGCTGGGGAGGGGGGAGAAAACTGTTTTTT. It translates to CASSWGGGRKLFF.

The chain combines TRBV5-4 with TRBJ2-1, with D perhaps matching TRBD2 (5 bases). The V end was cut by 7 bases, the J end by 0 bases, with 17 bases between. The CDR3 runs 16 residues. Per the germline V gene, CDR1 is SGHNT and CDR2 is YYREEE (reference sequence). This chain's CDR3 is CASQPRADPSYNEQFF. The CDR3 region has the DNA TGTGCCAGCCAGCCCCGAGCGGACCCCTCCTACAATGAGCAGTTCTTC.

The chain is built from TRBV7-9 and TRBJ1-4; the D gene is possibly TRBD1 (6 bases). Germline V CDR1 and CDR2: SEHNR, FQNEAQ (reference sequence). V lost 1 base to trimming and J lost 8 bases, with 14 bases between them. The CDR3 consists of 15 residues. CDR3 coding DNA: TGTGCCAGCAGCTTAGTGGGGACATCGATCGAAAAACTGTTTTTT. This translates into CASSLVGTSIEKLFF.

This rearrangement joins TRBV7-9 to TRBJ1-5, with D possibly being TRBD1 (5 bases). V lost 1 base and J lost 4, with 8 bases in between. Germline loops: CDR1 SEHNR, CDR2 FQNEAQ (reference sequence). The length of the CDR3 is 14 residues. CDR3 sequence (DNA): TGTGCCAGCAGCTTAGGACAGCCTAATCAGCCCCAGCATTTT. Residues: CASSLGQPNQPQHF.

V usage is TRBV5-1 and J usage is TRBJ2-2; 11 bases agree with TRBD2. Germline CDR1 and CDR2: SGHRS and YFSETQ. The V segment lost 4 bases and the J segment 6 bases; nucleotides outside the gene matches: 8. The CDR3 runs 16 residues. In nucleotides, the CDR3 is TGCGCCAGCAGCGTTGTAGCGGGAGGGCCATCCGGGGAGCTGTTTTTT. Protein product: CASSVVAGGPSGELFF.

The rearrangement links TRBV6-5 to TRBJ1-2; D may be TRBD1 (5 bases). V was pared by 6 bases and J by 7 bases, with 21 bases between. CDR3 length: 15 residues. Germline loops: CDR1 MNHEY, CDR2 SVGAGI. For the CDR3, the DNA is TGTGCCAGCAGCCGACGGACAACCCACGGGAGTGGCTACACCTTC. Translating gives CASSRRTTHGSGYTF.